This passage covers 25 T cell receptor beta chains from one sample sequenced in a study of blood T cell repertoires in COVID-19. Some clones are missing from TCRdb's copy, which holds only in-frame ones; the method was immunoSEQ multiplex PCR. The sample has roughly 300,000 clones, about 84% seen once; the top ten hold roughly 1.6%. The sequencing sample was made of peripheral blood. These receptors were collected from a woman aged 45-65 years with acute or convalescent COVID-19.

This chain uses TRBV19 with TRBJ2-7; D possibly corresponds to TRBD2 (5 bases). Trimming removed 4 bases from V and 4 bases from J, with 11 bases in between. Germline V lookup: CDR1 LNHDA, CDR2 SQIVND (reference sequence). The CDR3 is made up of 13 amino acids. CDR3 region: CASSTSREYEQYF. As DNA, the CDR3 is TGTGCCAGTAGTACCTCGAGGGAATACGAGCAGTACTTC.

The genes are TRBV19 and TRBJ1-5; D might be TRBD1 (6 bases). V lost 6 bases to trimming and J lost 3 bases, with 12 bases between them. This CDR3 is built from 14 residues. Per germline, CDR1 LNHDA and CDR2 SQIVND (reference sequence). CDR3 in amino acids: CASSGTGPNQPQHF. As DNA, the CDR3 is TGTGCCAGTAGCGGCACAGGGCCCAATCAGCCCCAGCATTTT.

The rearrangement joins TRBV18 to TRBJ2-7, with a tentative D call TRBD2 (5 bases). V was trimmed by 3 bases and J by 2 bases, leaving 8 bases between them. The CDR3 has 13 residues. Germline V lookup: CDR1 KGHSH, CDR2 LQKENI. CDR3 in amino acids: CASSPRATYEQYF. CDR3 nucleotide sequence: TGTGCCAGCTCACCGCGGGCCACCTACGAGCAGTACTTC.

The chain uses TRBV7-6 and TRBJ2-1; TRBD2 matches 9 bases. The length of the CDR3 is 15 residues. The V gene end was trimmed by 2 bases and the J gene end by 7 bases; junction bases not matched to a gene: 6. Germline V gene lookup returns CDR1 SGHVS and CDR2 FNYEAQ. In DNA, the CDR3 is TGTGCCAGCAGCTTAAATAGCGGGAGTAGAAATGAGCAGTTCTTC. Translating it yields CASSLNSGSRNEQFF.

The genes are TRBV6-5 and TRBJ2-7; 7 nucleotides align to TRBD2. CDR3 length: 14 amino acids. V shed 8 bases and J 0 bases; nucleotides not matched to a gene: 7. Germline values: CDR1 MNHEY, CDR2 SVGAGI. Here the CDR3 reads CASGWGGSSYEQYF. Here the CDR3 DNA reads TGTGCCAGCGGGTGGGGCGGGAGCTCCTACGAGCAGTACTTC.

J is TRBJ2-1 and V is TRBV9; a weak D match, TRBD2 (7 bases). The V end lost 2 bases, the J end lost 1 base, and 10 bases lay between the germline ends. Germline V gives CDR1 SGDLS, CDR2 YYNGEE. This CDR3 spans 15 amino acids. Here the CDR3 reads CASSVRGGSYNEQFF. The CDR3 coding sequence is TGTGCCAGCAGCGTTAGGGGGGGATCCTACAATGAGCAGTTCTTC.

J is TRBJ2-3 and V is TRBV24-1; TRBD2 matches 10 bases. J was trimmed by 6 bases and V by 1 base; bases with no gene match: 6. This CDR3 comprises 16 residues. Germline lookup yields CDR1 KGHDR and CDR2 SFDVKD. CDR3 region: CATSDLSAGGPDTQYF. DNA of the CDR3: TGTGCCACCAGTGATTTATCAGCGGGAGGGCCTGATACGCAGTATTTT.

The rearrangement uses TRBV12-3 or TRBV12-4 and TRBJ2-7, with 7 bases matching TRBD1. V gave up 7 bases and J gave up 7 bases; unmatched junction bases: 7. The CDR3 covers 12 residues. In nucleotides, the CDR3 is TGTGCCAGCACCGACAGGGTAGGGGAGCAGTACTTC. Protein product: CASTDRVGEQYF.

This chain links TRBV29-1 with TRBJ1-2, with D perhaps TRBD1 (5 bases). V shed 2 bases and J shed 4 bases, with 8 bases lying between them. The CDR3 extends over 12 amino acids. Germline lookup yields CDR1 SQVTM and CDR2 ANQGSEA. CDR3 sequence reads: CSVEIDSYGYTF. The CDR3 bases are TGCAGCGTTGAAATCGACAGCTATGGCTACACCTTC.

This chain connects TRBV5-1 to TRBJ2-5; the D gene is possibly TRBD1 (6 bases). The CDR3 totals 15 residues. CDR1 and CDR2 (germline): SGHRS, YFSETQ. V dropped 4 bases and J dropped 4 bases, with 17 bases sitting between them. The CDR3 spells CASSVSGTLGETQYF. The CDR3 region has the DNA TGCGCCAGCAGCGTCTCCGGGACATTAGGAGAGACCCAGTACTTC.

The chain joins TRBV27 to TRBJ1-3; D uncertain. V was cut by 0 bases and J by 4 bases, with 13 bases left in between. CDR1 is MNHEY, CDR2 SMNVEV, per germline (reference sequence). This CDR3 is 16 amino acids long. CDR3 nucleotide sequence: TGTGCCAGCAGTTTATCTTCAGTGAGGGCGGGAAACACCATATATTTT. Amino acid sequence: CASSLSSVRAGNTIYF.

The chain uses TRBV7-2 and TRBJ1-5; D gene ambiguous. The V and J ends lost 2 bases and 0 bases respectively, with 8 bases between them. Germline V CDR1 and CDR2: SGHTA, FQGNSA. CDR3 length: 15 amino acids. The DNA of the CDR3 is TGTGCCAGCAGCTTAATGAGAAATAGCAATCAGCCCCAGCATTTT. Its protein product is CASSLMRNSNQPQHF.

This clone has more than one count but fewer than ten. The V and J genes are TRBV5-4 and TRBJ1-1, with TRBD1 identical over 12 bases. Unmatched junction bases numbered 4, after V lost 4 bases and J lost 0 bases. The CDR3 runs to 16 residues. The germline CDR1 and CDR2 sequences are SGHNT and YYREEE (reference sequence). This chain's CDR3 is CASSPGTGGMNTEAFF. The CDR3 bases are TGTGCCAGCAGCCCCGGGACAGGGGGCATGAACACTGAAGCTTTCTTT. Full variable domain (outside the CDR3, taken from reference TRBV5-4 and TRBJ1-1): ETGVTQSPTHLIKTRGQQVTLRCSSQSGHNTVSWYQQALGQGPQFIFQYYREEENGRGNFPPRFSGLQFPNYSSELNVNALELDDSALYLCASSPGTGGMNTEAFFGQGTRLTVV.

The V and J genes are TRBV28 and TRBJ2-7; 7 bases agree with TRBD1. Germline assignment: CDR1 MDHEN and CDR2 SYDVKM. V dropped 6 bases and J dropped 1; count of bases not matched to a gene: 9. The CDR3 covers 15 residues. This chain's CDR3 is CASRGRDSLSYEQYF. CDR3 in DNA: TGTGCCAGCAGAGGCCGGGACAGCCTTTCCTACGAGCAGTACTTC.

The CDR3 here is CASSRGTSGSGTQYF. The CDR3 region has the DNA TGTGCCAGCAGCCGAGGGACTAGCGGGAGTGGGACCCAGTACTTC. This rearrangement joins TRBV3-1 (or the pseudogene TRBV3-2) to TRBJ2-5, with 14 nucleotides matching TRBD2. Per the germline V gene, CDR1 is LGHDT and CDR2 is YNNKEL (reference sequence). Trimming at V came to 4 bases and at J to 7 bases, leaving 5 bases not matched to a gene. CDR3 size: 15 residues.

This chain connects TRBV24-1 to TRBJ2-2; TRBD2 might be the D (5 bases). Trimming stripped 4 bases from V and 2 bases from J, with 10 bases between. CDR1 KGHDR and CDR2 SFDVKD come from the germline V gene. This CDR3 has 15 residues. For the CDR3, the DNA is TGTGCCACCAGTGACTCAACTAGAAACACCGGGGAGCTGTTTTTT. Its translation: CATSDSTRNTGELFF.

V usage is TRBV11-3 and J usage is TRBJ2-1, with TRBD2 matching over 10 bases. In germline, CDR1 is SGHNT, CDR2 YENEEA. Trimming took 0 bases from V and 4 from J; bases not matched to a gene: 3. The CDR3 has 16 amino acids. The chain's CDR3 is CASSLEASGGYNEQFF. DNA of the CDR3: TGTGCCAGCAGCTTAGAAGCTAGCGGGGGATACAATGAGCAGTTCTTC.

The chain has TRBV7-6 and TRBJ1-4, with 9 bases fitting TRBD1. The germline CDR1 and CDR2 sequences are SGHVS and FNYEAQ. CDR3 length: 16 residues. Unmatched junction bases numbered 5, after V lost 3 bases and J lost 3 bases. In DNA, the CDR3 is TGTGCCAGCAGCTTGACGACAGGGGGTGCTAATGAAAAACTGTTTTTT. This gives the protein CASSLTTGGANEKLFF.

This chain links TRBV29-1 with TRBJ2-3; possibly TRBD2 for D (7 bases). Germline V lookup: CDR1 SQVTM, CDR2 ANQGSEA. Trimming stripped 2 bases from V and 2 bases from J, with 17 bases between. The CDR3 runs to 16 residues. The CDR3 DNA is TGCAGCGTTGAACGGCGAGCGGGACAATACACAGATACGCAGTATTTT. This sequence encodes CSVERRAGQYTDTQYF.

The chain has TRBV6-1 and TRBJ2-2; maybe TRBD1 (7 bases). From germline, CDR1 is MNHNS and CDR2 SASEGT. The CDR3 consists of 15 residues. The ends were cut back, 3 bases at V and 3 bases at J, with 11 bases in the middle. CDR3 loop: CASSDRGRYTGELFF. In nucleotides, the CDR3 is TGTGCCAGCAGTGACAGGGGGAGGTACACCGGGGAGCTGTTTTTT.

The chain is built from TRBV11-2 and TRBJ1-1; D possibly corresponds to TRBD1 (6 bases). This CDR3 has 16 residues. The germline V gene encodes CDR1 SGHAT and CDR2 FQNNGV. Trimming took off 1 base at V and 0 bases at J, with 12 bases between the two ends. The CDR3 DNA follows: TGTGCCAGCAGCTTAGTTGGGGGGGCGATGAACACTGAAGCTTTCTTT. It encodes CASSLVGGAMNTEAFF.

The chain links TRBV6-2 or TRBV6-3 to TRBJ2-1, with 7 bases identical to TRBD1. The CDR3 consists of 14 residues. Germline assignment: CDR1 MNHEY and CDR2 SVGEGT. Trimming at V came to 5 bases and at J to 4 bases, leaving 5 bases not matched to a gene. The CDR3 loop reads CASSRDRVYNEQFF. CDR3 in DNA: TGTGCCAGCAGTCGCGACAGGGTGTACAATGAGCAGTTCTTC.

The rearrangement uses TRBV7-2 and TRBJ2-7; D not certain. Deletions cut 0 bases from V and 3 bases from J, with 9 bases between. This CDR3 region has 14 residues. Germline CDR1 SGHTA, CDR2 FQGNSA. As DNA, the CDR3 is TGTGCCAGCAGCTTAGCAAGTACAGTCTACGAGCAGTACTTC. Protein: CASSLASTVYEQYF.

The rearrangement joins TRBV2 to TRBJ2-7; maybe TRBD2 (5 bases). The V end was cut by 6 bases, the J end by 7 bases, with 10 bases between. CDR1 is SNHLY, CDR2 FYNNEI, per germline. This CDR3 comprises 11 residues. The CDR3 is CASSPTGEQYF. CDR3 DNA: TGTGCCAGCAGCCCCACGGGGGAGCAGTACTTC.

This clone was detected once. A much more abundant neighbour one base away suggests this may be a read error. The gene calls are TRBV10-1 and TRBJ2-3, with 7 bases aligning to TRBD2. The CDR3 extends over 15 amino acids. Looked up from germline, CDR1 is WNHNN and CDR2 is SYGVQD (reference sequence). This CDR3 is CARSGGGTGTDTQYF. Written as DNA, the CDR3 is TGCGCCCGCAGTGGGGGGGGTACAGGCACAGATACGCAGTATTTT.